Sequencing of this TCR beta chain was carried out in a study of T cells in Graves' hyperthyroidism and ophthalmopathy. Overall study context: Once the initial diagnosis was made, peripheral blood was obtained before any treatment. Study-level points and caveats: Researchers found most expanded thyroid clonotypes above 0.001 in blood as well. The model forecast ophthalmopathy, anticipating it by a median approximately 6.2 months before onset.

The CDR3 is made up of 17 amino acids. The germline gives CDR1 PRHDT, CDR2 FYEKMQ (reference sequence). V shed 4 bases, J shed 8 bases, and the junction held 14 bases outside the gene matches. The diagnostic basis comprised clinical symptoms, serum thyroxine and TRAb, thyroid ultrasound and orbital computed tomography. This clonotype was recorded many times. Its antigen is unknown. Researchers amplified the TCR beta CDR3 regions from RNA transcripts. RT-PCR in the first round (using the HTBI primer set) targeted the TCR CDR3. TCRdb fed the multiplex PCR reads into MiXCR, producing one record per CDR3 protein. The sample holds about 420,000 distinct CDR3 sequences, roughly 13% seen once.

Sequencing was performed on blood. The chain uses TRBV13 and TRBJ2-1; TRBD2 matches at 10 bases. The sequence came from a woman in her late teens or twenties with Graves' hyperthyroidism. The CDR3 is CASSSQSLELAGDEQFF. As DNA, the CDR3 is TGTGCCAGCAGCTCCCAGAGTTTAGAGCTAGCGGGAGATGAGCAGTTCTTC.